This TCR beta chain is drawn from a study of cytomegalovirus exposure and HLA in healthy donors. Separate from the approximately 720-subject first cohort was the 120-subject validation cohort, to which the donors belonged. General study findings and limits: Subsequent analysis showed first-cohort TCR clusters tending to co-occur in 120 or so validation repertoires. Some public TCRs appeared in many individuals, while most sequences were rare. The study designated around 150 TCR beta chains cytomegalovirus-associated.

Produced via immunoSEQ multiplex PCR; TCRdb's table is partial and in-frame only. This sample carries 90,000 to 110,000 clones, roughly 90% of them seen once, and the ten largest clones take about 2.1%. The CDR3 consists of 16 residues. V gave up 1 base and J gave up 2 bases; unmatched junction bases: 8. Germline assignment: CDR1 SEHNR and CDR2 FQNEAQ (reference sequence). On this clone itself: Its antigen is unknown.

V gene TRBV7-9 combines with J gene TRBJ2-7; 7 positions match TRBD2. This TCR was sampled from a woman aged 18-29 years in good health and CMV-seronegative. Sequencing was performed on PBMCs. CDR3 residues: CASSLGDTSGTYEQYF. The CDR3, as DNA: TGTGCCAGCAGCTTAGGAGACACCAGCGGGACCTACGAGCAGTACTTC.